The clone carrying this TCR beta chain turned up a few times. Its antigen is currently unknown. A read error may produce the germline difference seen at one junction end. TCRdb ran MiXCR on the reads and lists one entry per CDR3 protein. This sample has over 150,000 distinct CDR3 sequences, with about a sixth found just once. From germline, CDR1 is SGHTA and CDR2 FQGNSA. CDR3 size: 17 residues. This sample is part of a study of T cell repertoires in cytomegalovirus infection. Study overall: CMV infection and matching HLA type were both indicated by public TCR beta signatures.

Whole-study results and caveats: The study found HLA-C-restricted CMV-specific TCR beta clonotypes dominating the ex vivo response.

What was sequenced was CD8+ T cells from PBMCs. The J gene is TRBJ1-5, the V gene TRBV7-2; D remains unclear. This receptor was taken from a human donor in good health (CMV status not recorded). Some clones in this sample may be carry-over from other donors' samples. CDR3 region: CSSSLNFAAYSNQPQHF. The CDR3 coding sequence is TGTTCCAGCAGCTTAAATTTCGCCGCGTATAGCAATCAGCCCCAGCATTTT.